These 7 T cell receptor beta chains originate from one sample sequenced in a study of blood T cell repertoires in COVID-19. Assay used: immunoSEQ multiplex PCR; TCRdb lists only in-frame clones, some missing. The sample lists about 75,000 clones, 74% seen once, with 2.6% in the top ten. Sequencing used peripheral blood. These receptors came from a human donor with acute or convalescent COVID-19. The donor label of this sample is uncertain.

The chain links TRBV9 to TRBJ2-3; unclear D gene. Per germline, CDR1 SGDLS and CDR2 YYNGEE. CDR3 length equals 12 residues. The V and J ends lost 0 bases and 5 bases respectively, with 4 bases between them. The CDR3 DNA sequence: TGTGCCAGCAGCGTAGCAATAGATACGCAGTATTTT. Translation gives CASSVAIDTQYF.

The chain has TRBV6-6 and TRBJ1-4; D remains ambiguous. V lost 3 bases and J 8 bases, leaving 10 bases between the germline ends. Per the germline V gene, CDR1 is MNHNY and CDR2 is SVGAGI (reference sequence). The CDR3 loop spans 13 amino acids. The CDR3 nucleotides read TGTGCCAGCAGTTATGCCGCGGGGGAAAAACTGTTTTTT. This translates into CASSYAAGEKLFF.

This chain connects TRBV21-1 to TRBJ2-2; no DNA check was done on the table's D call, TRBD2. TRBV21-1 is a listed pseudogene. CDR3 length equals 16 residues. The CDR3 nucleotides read TGTGCCAGCCCTCGCGGGGGGCGTGGGTGGACCGGGGAGCTGTTTTTT. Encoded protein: CASPRGGRGWTGELFF.

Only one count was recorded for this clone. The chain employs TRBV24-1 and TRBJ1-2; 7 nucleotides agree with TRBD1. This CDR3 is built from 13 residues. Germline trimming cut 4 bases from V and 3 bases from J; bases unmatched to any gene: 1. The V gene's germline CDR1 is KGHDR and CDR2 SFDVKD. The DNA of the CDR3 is TGTGCCACCAGTGACGGGACAGACTATGGCTACACCTTC. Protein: CATSDGTDYGYTF.

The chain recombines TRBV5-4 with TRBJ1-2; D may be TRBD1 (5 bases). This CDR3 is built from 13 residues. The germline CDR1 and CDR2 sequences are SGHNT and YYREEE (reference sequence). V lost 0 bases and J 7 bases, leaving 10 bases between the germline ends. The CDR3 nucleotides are TGTGCCAGCAGCTTGGTCAGGGAGGGTGGCTACACCTTC. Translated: CASSLVREGGYTF.

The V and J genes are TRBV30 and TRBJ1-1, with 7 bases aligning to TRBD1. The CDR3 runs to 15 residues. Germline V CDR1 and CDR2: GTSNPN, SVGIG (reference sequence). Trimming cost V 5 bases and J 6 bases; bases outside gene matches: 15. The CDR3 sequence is CAWSALRGRGAEAFF. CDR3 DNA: TGTGCCTGGTCCGCCTTAAGGGGGCGAGGGGCTGAAGCTTTCTTT. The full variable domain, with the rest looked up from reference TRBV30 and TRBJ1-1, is SQTIHQWPATLVQPVGSPLSLECTVEGTSNPNLYWYRQAAGRGLQLLFYSVGIGQISSEVPQNLSASRPQDRQFILSSKKLLLSDSGFYLCAWSALRGRGAEAFFGQGTRLTVV.

The CDR3 is CSVGGLAGASYNEQFF. CDR3 bases: TGCAGCGTTGGAGGACTAGCGGGGGCCTCTTACAATGAGCAGTTCTTC. The rearrangement links TRBV29-1 to TRBJ2-1, with 13 bases identical to TRBD2. This CDR3 contains 16 residues. Unmatched junction bases numbered 7, after V lost 4 bases and J lost 4 bases. Germline V gene sequence: CDR1 SQVTM, CDR2 ANQGSEA.